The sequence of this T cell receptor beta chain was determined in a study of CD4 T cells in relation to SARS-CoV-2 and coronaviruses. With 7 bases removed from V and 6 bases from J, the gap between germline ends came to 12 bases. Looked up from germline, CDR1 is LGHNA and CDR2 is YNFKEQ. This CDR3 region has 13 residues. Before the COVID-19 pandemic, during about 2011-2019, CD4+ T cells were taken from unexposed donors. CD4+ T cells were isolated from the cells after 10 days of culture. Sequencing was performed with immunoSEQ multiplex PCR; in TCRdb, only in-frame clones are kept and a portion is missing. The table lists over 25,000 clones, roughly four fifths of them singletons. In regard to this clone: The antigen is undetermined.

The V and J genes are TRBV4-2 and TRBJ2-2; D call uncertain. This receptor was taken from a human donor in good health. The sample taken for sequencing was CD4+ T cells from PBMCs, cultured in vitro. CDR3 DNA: TGTGCCAGCACCCCCCAGGCGGCCGGGGAGCTGTTTTTT. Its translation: CASTPQAAGELFF.